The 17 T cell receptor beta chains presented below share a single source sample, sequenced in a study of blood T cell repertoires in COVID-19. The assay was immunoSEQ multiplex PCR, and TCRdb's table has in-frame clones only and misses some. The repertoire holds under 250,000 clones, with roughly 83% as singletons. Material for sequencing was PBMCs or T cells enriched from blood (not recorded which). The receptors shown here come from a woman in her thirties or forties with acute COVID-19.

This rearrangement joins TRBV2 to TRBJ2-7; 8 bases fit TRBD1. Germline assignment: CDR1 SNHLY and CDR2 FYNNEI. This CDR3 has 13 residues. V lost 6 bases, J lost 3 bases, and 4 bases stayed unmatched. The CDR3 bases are TGTGCCAGCAGCGGGGACAGGCACTACGAGCAGTACTTC. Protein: CASSGDRHYEQYF.

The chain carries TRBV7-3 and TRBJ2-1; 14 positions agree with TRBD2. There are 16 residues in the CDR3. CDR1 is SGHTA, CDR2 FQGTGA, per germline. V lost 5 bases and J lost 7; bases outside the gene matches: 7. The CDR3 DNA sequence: TGTGCCAGCAGCCCCCGGACTAGCGGGAGGCGGAATGAGCAGTTCTTC. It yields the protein CASSPRTSGRRNEQFF.

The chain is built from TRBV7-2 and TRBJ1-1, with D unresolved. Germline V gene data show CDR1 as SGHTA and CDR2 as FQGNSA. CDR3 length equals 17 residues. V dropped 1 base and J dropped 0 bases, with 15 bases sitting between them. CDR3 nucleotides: TGTGCCAGCAGCTTAGTTGGGGTCCTGACTATGAACACTGAAGCTTTCTTT. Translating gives CASSLVGVLTMNTEAFF. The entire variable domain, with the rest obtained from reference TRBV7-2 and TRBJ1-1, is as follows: GAGVSQSPSNKVTEKGKDVELRCDPISGHTALYWYRQSLGQGLEFLIYFQGNSAPDKSGLPSDRFSAERTGGSVSTLTIQRTQQEDSAVYLCASSLVGVLTMNTEAFFGQGTRLTVV.

For the CDR3, the DNA is TGCAGCGTTGATGGGGTAGATACGGCTCCGGGGAATGAGCAGTTCTTC. This codes for CSVDGVDTAPGNEQFF. The V gene is TRBV29-1, the J gene TRBJ2-1; tentative D call: TRBD2 (5 bases). V lost 3 bases and J 7 bases, leaving 22 bases between the germline ends. Germline V gene data show CDR1 as SQVTM and CDR2 as ANQGSEA. The CDR3 runs to 16 residues.

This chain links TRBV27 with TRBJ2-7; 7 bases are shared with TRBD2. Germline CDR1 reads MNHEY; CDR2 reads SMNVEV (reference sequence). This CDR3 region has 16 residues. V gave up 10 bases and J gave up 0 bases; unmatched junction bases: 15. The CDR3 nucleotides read TGTGCCACCTCGGGGACTACCGCTTCTAGCTCCTACGAGCAGTACTTC. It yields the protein CATSGTTASSSYEQYF.

The CDR3 DNA reads as TGTGCCAGCACCTCGCGGACAGATACGCAGTATTTT. This translates into CASTSRTDTQYF. The chain employs TRBV12-3 or TRBV12-4 and TRBJ2-3; D uncertain. The V end was cut by 7 bases, the J end by 3 bases, with 8 bases between. This CDR3 contains 12 residues.

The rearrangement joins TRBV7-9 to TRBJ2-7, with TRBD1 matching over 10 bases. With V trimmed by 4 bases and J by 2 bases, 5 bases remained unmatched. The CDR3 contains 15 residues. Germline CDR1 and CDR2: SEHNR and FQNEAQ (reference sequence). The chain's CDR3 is CASSSRQGATYEQYF. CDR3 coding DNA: TGTGCCAGCAGCTCCCGACAGGGGGCTACCTACGAGCAGTACTTC. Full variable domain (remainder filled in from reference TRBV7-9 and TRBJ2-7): DTGVSQNPRHKITKRGQNVTFRCDPISEHNRLYWYRQTLGQGPEFLTYFQNEAQLEKSRLLSDRFSAERPKGSFSTLEIQRTEQGDSAMYLCASSSRQGATYEQYFGPGTRLTVT.

This chain's CDR3 is CASSAHSGRRTDTQYF. The DNA of the CDR3 is TGTGCCAGCAGTGCCCATAGCGGGAGGCGCACAGATACGCAGTATTTT. The chain carries TRBV25-1 and TRBJ2-3, with 10 positions matching TRBD2. Germline CDR1 is MGHDK and CDR2 is SYGVNS. CDR3 length equals 16 residues. Germline trimming cut 4 bases from V and 1 base from J; bases unmatched to any gene: 5.

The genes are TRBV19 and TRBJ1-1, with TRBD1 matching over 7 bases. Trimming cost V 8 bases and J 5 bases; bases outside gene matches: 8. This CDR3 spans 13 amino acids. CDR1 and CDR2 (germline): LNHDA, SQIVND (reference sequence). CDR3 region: CASDHRGRTEAFF. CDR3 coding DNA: TGTGCCAGTGACCACAGGGGCCGTACTGAAGCTTTCTTT.

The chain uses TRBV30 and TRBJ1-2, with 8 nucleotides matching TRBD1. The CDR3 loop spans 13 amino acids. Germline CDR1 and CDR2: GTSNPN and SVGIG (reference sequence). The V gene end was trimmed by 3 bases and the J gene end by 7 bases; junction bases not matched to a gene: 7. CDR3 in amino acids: CAWSSTGVGGYTF. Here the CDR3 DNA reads TGTGCCTGGAGCTCGACAGGGGTTGGTGGCTACACCTTC.

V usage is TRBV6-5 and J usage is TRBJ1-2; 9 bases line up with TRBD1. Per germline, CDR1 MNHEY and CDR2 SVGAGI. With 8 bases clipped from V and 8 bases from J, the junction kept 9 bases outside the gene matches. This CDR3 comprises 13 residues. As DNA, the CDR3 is TGTGCCAGCGGAGGACAGGGGCCTGGGGGCTACACCTTC. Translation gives CASGGQGPGGYTF.

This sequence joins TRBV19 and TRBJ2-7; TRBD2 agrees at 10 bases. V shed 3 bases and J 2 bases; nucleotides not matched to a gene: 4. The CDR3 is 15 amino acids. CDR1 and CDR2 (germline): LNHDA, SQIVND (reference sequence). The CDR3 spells CASSISGGPAYEQYF. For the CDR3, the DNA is TGTGCCAGTAGTATTAGCGGGGGGCCCGCCTACGAGCAGTACTTC.

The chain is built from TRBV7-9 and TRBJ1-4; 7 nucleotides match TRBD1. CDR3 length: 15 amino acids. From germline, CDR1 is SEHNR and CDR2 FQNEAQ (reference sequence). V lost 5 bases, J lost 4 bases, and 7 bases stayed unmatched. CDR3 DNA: TGTGCCAGCAGCGCCTTGACAGGGAATAATGAAAAACTGTTTTTT. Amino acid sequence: CASSALTGNNEKLFF.

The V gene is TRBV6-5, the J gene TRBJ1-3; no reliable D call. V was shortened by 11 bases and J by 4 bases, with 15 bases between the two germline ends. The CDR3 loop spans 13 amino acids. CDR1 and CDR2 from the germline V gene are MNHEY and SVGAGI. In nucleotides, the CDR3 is TGTGCCGCCCGGGAACTGGCCGGAAACACCATATATTTT. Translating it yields CAARELAGNTIYF.

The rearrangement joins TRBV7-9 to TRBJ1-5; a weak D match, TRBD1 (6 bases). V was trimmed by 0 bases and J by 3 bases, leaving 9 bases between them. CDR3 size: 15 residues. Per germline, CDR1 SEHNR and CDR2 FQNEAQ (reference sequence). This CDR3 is CASSLAGGDNQPQHF. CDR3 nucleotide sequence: TGTGCCAGCAGCTTAGCAGGGGGTGACAATCAGCCCCAGCATTTT.

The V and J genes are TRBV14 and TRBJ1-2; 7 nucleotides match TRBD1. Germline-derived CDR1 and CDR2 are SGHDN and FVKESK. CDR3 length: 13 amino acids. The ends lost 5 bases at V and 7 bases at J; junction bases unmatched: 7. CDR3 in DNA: TGTGCCAGCAGCACAGGGGAAGTAGGTGGCTACACCTTC. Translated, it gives CASSTGEVGGYTF.

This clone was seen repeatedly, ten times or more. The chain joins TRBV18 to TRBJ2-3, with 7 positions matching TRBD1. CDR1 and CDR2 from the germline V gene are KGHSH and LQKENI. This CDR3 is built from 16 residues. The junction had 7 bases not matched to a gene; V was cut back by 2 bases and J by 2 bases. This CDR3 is CASSPDRAWYTDTQYF. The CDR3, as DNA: TGTGCCAGCTCACCAGACAGGGCTTGGTACACAGATACGCAGTATTTT.